This paragraph reports one TCR beta chain. Use of 60 Vbeta and 13 Jbeta primers characterized the PCR. Clones were sequenced by immunoSEQ multiplex PCR, and TCRdb holds only the in-frame ones, with some missing. Counted here are 130,000 to 150,000 clones, over 60% occurring once; the ten biggest clones make up over 2.5%. This entry comes from a study of cytomegalovirus exposure and HLA in healthy donors. Study-level background: Unique TCRs from HLA-typed donors, around 79 million of them, were held in an early data release.

V gave up 3 bases and J gave up 2 bases, with 11 bases separating them. Germline CDR1 is SGDLS and CDR2 is YYNGEE. CDR3 length: 15 residues. The chain couples TRBV9 to TRBJ1-4; D might be TRBD1 (6 bases). Sequencing used PBMCs. This TCR came from a man aged 35 to 55 in good health and CMV-seropositive. This chain's CDR3 is CASSARTDTNEKLFF. CDR3 DNA: TGTGCCAGCAGCGCAAGGACAGATACTAATGAAAAACTGTTTTTT.